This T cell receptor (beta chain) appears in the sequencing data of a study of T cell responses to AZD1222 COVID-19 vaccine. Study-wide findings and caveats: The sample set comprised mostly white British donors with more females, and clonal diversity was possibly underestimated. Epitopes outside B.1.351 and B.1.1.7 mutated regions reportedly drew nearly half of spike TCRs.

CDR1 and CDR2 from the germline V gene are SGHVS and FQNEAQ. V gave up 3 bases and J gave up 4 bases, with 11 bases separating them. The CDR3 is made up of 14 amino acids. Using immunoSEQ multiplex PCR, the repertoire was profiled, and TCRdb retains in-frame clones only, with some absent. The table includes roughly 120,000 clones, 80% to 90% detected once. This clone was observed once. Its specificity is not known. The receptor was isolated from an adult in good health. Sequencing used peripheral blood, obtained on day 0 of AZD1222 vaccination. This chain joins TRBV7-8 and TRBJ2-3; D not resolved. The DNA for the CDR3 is TGTGCCAGCAGCTTCCAACCTAGATCAGATACGCAGTATTTT. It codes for CASSFQPRSDTQYF.